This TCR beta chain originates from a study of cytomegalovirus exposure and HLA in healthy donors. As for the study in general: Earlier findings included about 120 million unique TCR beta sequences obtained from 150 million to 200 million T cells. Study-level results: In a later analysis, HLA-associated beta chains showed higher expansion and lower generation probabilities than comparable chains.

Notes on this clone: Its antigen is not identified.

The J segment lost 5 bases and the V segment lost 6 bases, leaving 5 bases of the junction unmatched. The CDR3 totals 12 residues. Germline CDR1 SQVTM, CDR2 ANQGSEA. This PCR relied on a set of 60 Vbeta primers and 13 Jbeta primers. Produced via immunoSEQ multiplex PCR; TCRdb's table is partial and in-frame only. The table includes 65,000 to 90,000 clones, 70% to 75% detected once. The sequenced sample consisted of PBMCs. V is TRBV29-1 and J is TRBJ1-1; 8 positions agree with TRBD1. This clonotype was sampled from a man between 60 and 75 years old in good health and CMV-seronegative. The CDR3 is CSVQQGGTEAFF. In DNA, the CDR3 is TGCAGCGTCCAACAGGGGGGGACTGAAGCTTTCTTT.